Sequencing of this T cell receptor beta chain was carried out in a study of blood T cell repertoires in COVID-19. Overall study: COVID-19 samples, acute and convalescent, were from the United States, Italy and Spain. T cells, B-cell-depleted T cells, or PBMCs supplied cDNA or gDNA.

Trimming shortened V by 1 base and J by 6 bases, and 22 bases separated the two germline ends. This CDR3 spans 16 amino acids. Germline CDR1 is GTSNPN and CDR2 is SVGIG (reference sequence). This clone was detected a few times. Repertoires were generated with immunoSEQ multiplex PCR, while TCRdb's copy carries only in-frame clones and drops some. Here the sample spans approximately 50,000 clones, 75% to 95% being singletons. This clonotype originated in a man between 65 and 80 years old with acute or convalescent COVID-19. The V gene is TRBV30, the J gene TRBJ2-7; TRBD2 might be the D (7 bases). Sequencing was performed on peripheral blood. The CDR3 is CAWSGQKLRGGGEQYF. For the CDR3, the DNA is TGTGCCTGGAGTGGCCAAAAACTTAGGGGGGGCGGCGAGCAGTACTTC.